This T cell receptor (beta chain) was sequenced for a study of blood T cell repertoires in COVID-19. Background on the study: COVID-19 samples, acute and convalescent, were from the United States, Italy and Spain.

Germline assignment: CDR1 SGHRS and CDR2 YFSETQ. V lost 4 bases and J lost 8; bases outside the gene matches: 5. CDR3 size: 15 residues. Authors' methods: Amplification with reference gene primers provided the estimates of nucleated cell counts. Repertoires were generated with immunoSEQ multiplex PCR, while TCRdb's copy carries only in-frame clones and drops some. The V and J calls and clone size are taken from that table; D and trimming were inferred from the DNA. The data hold about 57,000 clones, with roughly 86% observed a single time. This TCR was sampled from a woman aged 80 or over with acute or convalescent COVID-19. Material: peripheral blood. The chain uses TRBV5-1 and TRBJ2-1, with 14 bases fitting TRBD2. As DNA, the CDR3 is TGCGCCAGCAGCCCGACTAGCGGGGGGGCCTATGAGCAGTTCTTC. Translated, it gives CASSPTSGGAYEQFF. The full variable domain, completed using reference TRBV5-1 and TRBJ2-1, is KAGVTQTPRYLIKTRGQQVTLSCSPISGHRSVSWYQQTPGQGLQFLFEYFSETQRNKGNFPGRFSGRQFSNSRSEMNVSTLELGDSALYLCASSPTSGGAYEQFFGPGTRLTVL.